The subject of this entry is one TCR beta chain. Sequenced by immunoSEQ multiplex PCR; TCRdb stores in-frame clones only, minus some. The sample has 250,000 to 350,000 clones, 87% seen once; the top ten hold around 9%. The sample comes from a study of blood T cell repertoires in COVID-19. In the study overall: Acute and convalescent COVID-19 samples came from the United States, Italy and Spain.

The CDR3 loop spans 15 amino acids. CDR1 and CDR2 (germline): SNHLY, FYNNEI. The V gene end was trimmed by 7 bases and the J gene end by 5 bases; junction bases not matched to a gene: 8. Cohorts were determined from participant-reported clinical history. Cohort 3 donors counted as recovered after two negative PCRs, clearance, or resolved symptoms. Sequenced material: PBMCs or T cells enriched from blood (not recorded which). This chain joins TRBV2 and TRBJ1-6; 7 positions agree with TRBD1. The sequence derives from a young woman who had recovered from COVID-19. The CDR3 loop reads CASTEGTADNSPLHF. For the CDR3, the DNA is TGTGCCAGCACCGAGGGGACAGCAGATAATTCACCCCTCCACTTT.